A selection of T cell receptor beta chains follows, all from one sample in a study of blood T cell repertoires in COVID-19. Repertoires were generated with immunoSEQ multiplex PCR, while TCRdb's copy carries only in-frame clones and drops some. The sample yields under 150,000 clones, about four fifths seen once. The sequenced sample consisted of peripheral blood. The receptors were gathered from a man in his forties with active or convalescent COVID-19. Both conserved end residues are part of each CDR3. Each record gives: CDR3 protein, CDR3 DNA, D gene, V gene, J gene, clone size. D genes are given only for firm matches. Clone sizes are given selectively: once, few, many, or a class where the clone is expanded.

cdr3_aa: CAISESASSGRAEAFF
cdr3_nt: TGTGCCATCAGTGAGTCGGCATCCTCGGGAAGGGCTGAAGCTTTCTTT
d_call: NA
v_call: TRBV10-3
j_call: TRBJ1-1
clone_size: NA

cdr3_aa: CASSSGGVRNYGYTF
cdr3_nt: TGTGCCAGCAGTTCGGGGGGAGTTAGAAACTATGGCTACACCTTC
d_call: NA
v_call: TRBV28
j_call: TRBJ1-2
clone_size: NA

cdr3_aa: CASTPGGGRYIQYF
cdr3_nt: TGTGCCAGCACCCCCGGCGGGGGACGGTACATTCAGTACTTC
d_call: TRBD2
v_call: TRBV7-9
j_call: TRBJ2-4
clone_size: NA

cdr3_aa: CASSPTDRVNTGELFF
cdr3_nt: TGTGCCAGCAGCCCCACCGACAGGGTAAACACCGGGGAGCTGTTTTTT
d_call: TRBD1
v_call: TRBV9
j_call: TRBJ2-2
clone_size: NA

cdr3_aa: CASSDGDRGSSPLHF
cdr3_nt: TGTGCCAGCAGTGACGGGGACAGGGGTAGTTCACCCCTCCACTTT
d_call: TRBD1
v_call: TRBV6-1
j_call: TRBJ1-6
clone_size: NA

cdr3_aa: CASSPWDLNTEAFF
cdr3_nt: TGTGCCAGCAGCCCATGGGACTTGAACACTGAAGCTTTCTTT
d_call: NA
v_call: TRBV11-2
j_call: TRBJ1-1
clone_size: NA

cdr3_aa: CASSVYRDRLTDTQYF
cdr3_nt: TGTGCCAGCAGCGTGTACCGGGACAGGCTCACAGATACGCAGTATTTT
d_call: TRBD1
v_call: TRBV5-4
j_call: TRBJ2-3
clone_size: NA

cdr3_aa: CASSPGQGNYGYTF
cdr3_nt: TGTGCCAGCAGCCCGGGACAGGGTAACTATGGCTACACCTTC
d_call: TRBD1
v_call: TRBV7-2
j_call: TRBJ1-2
clone_size: once

cdr3_aa: CASSSSGTGMYEQYF
cdr3_nt: TGTGCCAGCAGTAGCTCCGGGACAGGGATGTACGAGCAGTACTTC
d_call: TRBD1
v_call: TRBV6-6
j_call: TRBJ2-7
clone_size: NA

cdr3_aa: CASSRTGGDTQYF
cdr3_nt: TGTGCCAGCAGCCGCACAGGGGGCGATACGCAGTATTTT
d_call: TRBD1
v_call: TRBV7-9
j_call: TRBJ2-3
clone_size: NA

cdr3_aa: CASTQPRQGCEQYF
cdr3_nt: TGTGCCAGCACCCAGCCGAGACAGGGTTGCGAGCAGTACTTC
d_call: TRBD1
v_call: TRBV9
j_call: TRBJ2-7
clone_size: NA

cdr3_aa: CASSERGLYEQYF
cdr3_nt: TGTGCCAGCAGTGAAAGGGGGCTCTACGAGCAGTACTTC
d_call: TRBD1
v_call: TRBV6-1
j_call: TRBJ2-7
clone_size: once

cdr3_aa: CASSVDEGQGALSDTEAFF
cdr3_nt: TGTGCCAGCAGCGTGGATGAGGGACAGGGGGCTTTAAGTGACACTGAAGCTTTCTTT
d_call: TRBD1
v_call: TRBV9
j_call: TRBJ1-1
clone_size: NA

cdr3_aa: CASSVVQETQYF
cdr3_nt: TGTGCCAGCAGTGTAGTGCAAGAGACCCAGTACTTC
d_call: NA
v_call: TRBV2
j_call: TRBJ2-5
clone_size: NA

cdr3_aa: CASSTLFGETQYF
cdr3_nt: TGTGCCAGTAGTACCCTTTTCGGAGAGACCCAGTACTTC
d_call: NA
v_call: TRBV19
j_call: TRBJ2-5
clone_size: once

cdr3_aa: CASSLTGGLADTQYF
cdr3_nt: TGTGCCAGCAGCTTAACGGGTGGTTTGGCAGATACGCAGTATTTT
d_call: NA
v_call: TRBV13
j_call: TRBJ2-3
clone_size: NA

cdr3_aa: CATSDKTANYGYTF
cdr3_nt: TGTGCCACCAGTGATAAGACAGCTAACTATGGCTACACCTTC
d_call: NA
v_call: TRBV24-1
j_call: TRBJ1-2
clone_size: NA

cdr3_aa: CASSESTSGEQYF
cdr3_nt: TGCGCCAGCAGTGAGTCCACTAGCGGCGAGCAGTACTTC
d_call: TRBD2
v_call: TRBV10-1
j_call: TRBJ2-7
clone_size: NA

cdr3_aa: CASSVIRGTSGGYYNEQFF
cdr3_nt: TGTGCCAGCAGTGTTATCCGGGGAACTAGCGGGGGCTATTACAATGAGCAGTTCTTC
d_call: TRBD2
v_call: TRBV6-1
j_call: TRBJ2-1
clone_size: NA

cdr3_aa: CASSVSGGAFDEQFF
cdr3_nt: TGTGCCAGCAGCGTTAGCGGGGGGGCCTTTGATGAGCAGTTCTTC
d_call: TRBD2
v_call: TRBV9
j_call: TRBJ2-1
clone_size: NA

cdr3_aa: CAWNTGGPGNTIYF
cdr3_nt: TGTGCCTGGAACACAGGGGGCCCTGGAAACACCATATATTTT
d_call: TRBD1
v_call: TRBV30
j_call: TRBJ1-3
clone_size: NA

cdr3_aa: CAISLEGANTEAFF
cdr3_nt: TGTGCCATCAGTTTGGAGGGGGCAAACACTGAAGCTTTCTTT
d_call: TRBD1
v_call: TRBV10-3
j_call: TRBJ1-1
clone_size: NA

cdr3_aa: CASSLRTGSLYGYTF
cdr3_nt: TGTGCCAGCAGCCTCCGGACAGGGTCCCTCTATGGCTACACCTTC
d_call: TRBD1
v_call: TRBV14
j_call: TRBJ1-2
clone_size: NA

cdr3_aa: CASSTGQFGQNTEAFF
cdr3_nt: TGCGCCAGCAGCACCGGACAGTTCGGACAGAACACTGAAGCTTTCTTT
d_call: NA
v_call: TRBV5-1
j_call: TRBJ1-1
clone_size: NA

cdr3_aa: CASSQGPGTGNTGELFF
cdr3_nt: TGTGCCAGCAGCCAAGGACCCGGGACAGGGAACACCGGGGAGCTGTTTTTT
d_call: TRBD1
v_call: TRBV3-1/TRBV3-2
j_call: TRBJ2-2
clone_size: NA

cdr3_aa: CSASYGGDEQFF
cdr3_nt: TGCAGTGCTAGTTACGGGGGAGATGAGCAGTTCTTC
d_call: NA
v_call: TRBV20-1
j_call: TRBJ2-1
clone_size: NA

cdr3_aa: CASSETGNGQPQHF
cdr3_nt: TGTGCCAGCAGCGAGACAGGGAACGGGCAGCCCCAGCATTTT
d_call: TRBD1
v_call: TRBV25-1
j_call: TRBJ1-5
clone_size: once

cdr3_aa: CASRQGGQPQHF
cdr3_nt: TGTGCCAGCAGGCAGGGTGGTCAGCCCCAGCATTTT
d_call: NA
v_call: TRBV6-5
j_call: TRBJ1-5
clone_size: few

cdr3_aa: CASTQGASGNTIYF
cdr3_nt: TGTGCCAGTACCCAGGGGGCGAGTGGAAACACCATATATTTT
d_call: TRBD1
v_call: TRBV19
j_call: TRBJ1-3
clone_size: NA

cdr3_aa: CATSAGPYTQYF
cdr3_nt: TGTGCCACCAGTGCAGGGCCATATACGCAGTATTTT
d_call: NA
v_call: TRBV24-1
j_call: TRBJ2-3
clone_size: NA

cdr3_aa: CASSVGQGTANYGYTF
cdr3_nt: TGTGCCAGCAGCGTCGGACAGGGGACAGCTAACTATGGCTACACCTTC
d_call: TRBD1
v_call: TRBV7-2
j_call: TRBJ1-2
clone_size: many

cdr3_aa: CATGRGTGGEQYF
cdr3_nt: TGTGCCACGGGCCGCGGGACAGGGGGCGAGCAGTACTTC
d_call: TRBD1
v_call: TRBV12-3/TRBV12-4
j_call: TRBJ2-7
clone_size: NA

cdr3_aa: CASSRLAGQETQYF
cdr3_nt: TGTGCCAGCTCAAGACTAGCGGGACAAGAGACCCAGTACTTC
d_call: TRBD2
v_call: TRBV18
j_call: TRBJ2-5
clone_size: NA

cdr3_aa: CASSLSVDRSVETQYF
cdr3_nt: TGCGCCAGCAGCTTGTCTGTGGACAGGTCTGTAGAGACCCAGTACTTC
d_call: TRBD1
v_call: TRBV5-1
j_call: TRBJ2-5
clone_size: NA

cdr3_aa: CASSLVGGGEGQPQHF
cdr3_nt: TGTGCCAGCAGCTTAGTTGGAGGGGGCGAAGGGCAGCCCCAGCATTTT
d_call: TRBD1
v_call: TRBV7-2
j_call: TRBJ1-5
clone_size: NA

cdr3_aa: CASSRLTGPGNTIYF
cdr3_nt: TGTGCCAGTAGCCGTCTGACAGGGCCTGGAAACACCATATATTTT
d_call: TRBD1
v_call: TRBV19
j_call: TRBJ1-3
clone_size: NA

cdr3_aa: CASSPGTGEETQYF
cdr3_nt: TGTGCCAGCAGCCCCGGGACAGGGGAGGAGACCCAGTACTTC
d_call: TRBD1
v_call: TRBV7-9
j_call: TRBJ2-5
clone_size: few

cdr3_aa: CASSNDRVDGYTF
cdr3_nt: TGTGCCAGCTCCAACGACAGGGTGGATGGCTACACCTTC
d_call: TRBD1
v_call: TRBV18
j_call: TRBJ1-2
clone_size: NA

cdr3_aa: CASSFFGDTEAFF
cdr3_nt: TGCGCCAGCAGCTTTTTCGGGGATACTGAAGCTTTCTTT
d_call: NA
v_call: TRBV5-1
j_call: TRBJ1-1
clone_size: NA

cdr3_aa: CATPRRAYYEQYF
cdr3_nt: TGTGCCACCCCACGGCGGGCGTACTACGAGCAGTACTTC
d_call: NA
v_call: TRBV9
j_call: TRBJ2-7
clone_size: NA

cdr3_aa: CASSLAGGPAKEQYF
cdr3_nt: TGTGCCAGCAGCTTGGCCGGAGGGCCGGCTAAAGAGCAGTACTTC
d_call: NA
v_call: TRBV5-4
j_call: TRBJ2-7
clone_size: NA

cdr3_aa: CARSLAAGPNNEQFF
cdr3_nt: TGTGCCAGAAGCTTGGCAGCGGGGCCAAACAATGAGCAGTTCTTC
d_call: TRBD2
v_call: TRBV5-3
j_call: TRBJ2-1
clone_size: many

cdr3_aa: CASSINRDYGYTF
cdr3_nt: TGTGCCAGCAGCATCAACAGGGACTATGGCTACACCTTC
d_call: NA
v_call: TRBV12-3/TRBV12-4
j_call: TRBJ1-2
clone_size: few

cdr3_aa: CASSSTGVQFF
cdr3_nt: TGTGCCAGCAGCTCCACAGGGGTGCAGTTCTTC
d_call: TRBD1
v_call: TRBV7-3
j_call: TRBJ2-1
clone_size: NA

cdr3_aa: CASSPNLDIQYF
cdr3_nt: TGTGCCAGCAGCCCGAACTTGGACATTCAGTACTTC
d_call: NA
v_call: TRBV3-1/TRBV3-2
j_call: TRBJ2-4
clone_size: NA

cdr3_aa: CATSREGGQGGTQYF
cdr3_nt: TGTGCCACCAGCAGAGAGGGGGGACAGGGAGGGACCCAGTACTTC
d_call: TRBD1
v_call: TRBV15
j_call: TRBJ2-5
clone_size: NA

cdr3_aa: CASSLGQSNTGELFF
cdr3_nt: TGCGCCAGCAGCTTGGGACAGTCGAACACCGGGGAGCTGTTTTTT
d_call: NA
v_call: TRBV5-1
j_call: TRBJ2-2
clone_size: NA

cdr3_aa: CASSLLASGELFF
cdr3_nt: TGTGCCAGCAGCTTACTCGCGTCCGGGGAGCTGTTTTTT
d_call: NA
v_call: TRBV7-3
j_call: TRBJ2-2
clone_size: NA

cdr3_aa: CASSLHSNQPQHF
cdr3_nt: TGTGCCAGCAGCTTACACTCCAATCAGCCCCAGCATTTT
d_call: NA
v_call: TRBV7-3
j_call: TRBJ1-5
clone_size: NA

cdr3_aa: CASSPLGRGGQETQYF
cdr3_nt: TGTGCCAGCTCCCCCCTGGGGCGGGGGGGTCAAGAGACCCAGTACTTC
d_call: TRBD2
v_call: TRBV18
j_call: TRBJ2-5
clone_size: NA

cdr3_aa: CASSPREMDRGYETQYF
cdr3_nt: TGTGCCAGCAGCCCTAGGGAAATGGACAGGGGGTATGAGACCCAGTACTTC
d_call: TRBD1
v_call: TRBV7-9
j_call: TRBJ2-5
clone_size: many

cdr3_aa: CASSTGEVPYGYTF
cdr3_nt: TGCGCCAGCAGCACAGGGGAGGTCCCCTATGGCTACACCTTC
d_call: TRBD1
v_call: TRBV5-1
j_call: TRBJ1-2
clone_size: once

cdr3_aa: CASMGEDIQYF
cdr3_nt: TGCGCCAGCATGGGGGAGGACATTCAGTACTTC
d_call: NA
v_call: TRBV5-1
j_call: TRBJ2-4
clone_size: NA

cdr3_aa: CASSNGDTQYF
cdr3_nt: TGTGCCAGCAGCAACGGAGATACGCAGTATTTT
d_call: NA
v_call: TRBV6-2/TRBV6-3
j_call: TRBJ2-3
clone_size: NA